This T cell receptor (beta chain) derives from a study of blood T cell repertoires in COVID-19. On the study more broadly: Both acute and convalescent COVID-19 samples were obtained from the United States, Italy and Spain. In each case, the material was cDNA or gDNA derived from T cells, B-cell-depleted T cells, or PBMCs.

Clones were read by immunoSEQ multiplex PCR, and TCRdb kept only the in-frame ones, dropping some. The sample has about 60,000 clones, 65% to 85% seen once; the top ten hold 10%. The Seattle site enrolled patients during active infection and followed them longitudinally. The TCR comes from a man aged 25-40 years with COVID-19, enrolled during active disease. The sequencing sample was made of peripheral blood.

In DNA, the CDR3 is TGTGCCAGCTCCTTGAGGGGACAGGGTGTTATCGGCTACACCTTC. Translated, it gives CASSLRGQGVIGYTF. The chain recombines TRBV2 with TRBJ1-2, with 9 bases identical to TRBD1. Unmatched junction bases numbered 15, after V lost 8 bases and J lost 8 bases. The germline V gene encodes CDR1 SNHLY and CDR2 FYNNEI. The CDR3 spans 15 residues.